This T cell receptor beta chain was observed in a study of untreated major depressive disorder. Controls lacked current or lifetime mood disorder and scored 5 or less on depressive symptoms. Each donor gave approximately 30 ml of EDTA blood. Repertoires were generated with immunoSEQ multiplex PCR, while TCRdb's copy carries only in-frame clones and drops some. The sample has almost 20,000 clones, 70% to 90% seen once. In the case of this clone: Its antigen is not identified.

Regarding the study as a whole: The small study sample limits how generally findings apply.

The clonotype comes from a woman aged 25 to 39 in good health. What was sequenced was CD4+ T cells from PBMCs.

CDR3 nucleotide sequence: TGTGCCAGCAGCGATGACATCCGTAACGACAATGAGCAGTTCTTC. Translation gives CASSDDIRNDNEQFF. This sequence joins TRBV5-4 and TRBJ2-1; D uncertain. The CDR3 runs 15 residues. The germline gives CDR1 SGHNT, CDR2 YYREEE (reference sequence). V was cut by 4 bases and J by 5 bases, with 16 bases left in between.